This T cell receptor (beta chain) stems from a study of blood T cell repertoires in COVID-19. Study-level background: COVID-19 samples from acute and convalescent phases originated in the United States, Italy and Spain.

Germline-derived CDR1 and CDR2 are SGHDT and YYEEEE. Trimming removed 2 bases from V and 6 bases from J, with 19 bases in between. The CDR3 loop spans 16 amino acids. Repertoires were generated with immunoSEQ multiplex PCR, while TCRdb's copy carries only in-frame clones and drops some. The table shows some 120,000 clones, with 83% occurring only once. The chain combines TRBV5-6 with TRBJ2-3, with D tentatively TRBD2 (6 bases). The source material was peripheral blood. This TCR came from a man at least 80 years old with active or convalescent COVID-19. The CDR3 sequence: CASSLSWWGGGDTQYF. CDR3 bases: TGTGCCAGCAGCTTATCTTGGTGGGGAGGCGGGGATACGCAGTATTTT.